The entry below gives a single T cell receptor (beta chain) sequence along with its context. No antigen is known for it. Qualities for individual bases were not recorded, and no much larger clone is one base off. The sample belongs to a study of blood T cell repertoires in COVID-19 (dated by TCRdb to the early 2020s). Some background on the complete study: The collaborator samples originated in the United States, Italy and Spain and spanned the acute and convalescent phases of COVID-19. The material from the prospective study consisted of cDNA or gDNA derived from T cells, B-cell-depleted T cells, or PBMCs. Deeply sampled blood TCRbeta repertoires from subjects exposed to, actively infected with, or recovered from COVID-19 were included in the dataset. The repertoires were released in a freely available public database intended as a resource for research on the immune response to SARS-CoV-2. Samples were obtained from the ongoing ImmuneRACE study (first 160 participants) and from about 1,300 subjects provided by 6 global collaborators. Nearly every sample came with metadata listing a de-identified subject ID, COVID-19 status, age in years and sex. HLA class I and class II types, where available, came from metadata supplied by the sample provider rather than from assay-based typing.

Study-wide findings and limitations: The quantity of clinical and demographic metadata differed by source and by participant and was supplied without curation.

TCRbeta CDR3 regions were amplified from genomic DNA by means of the immunoSEQ Assay, a bias-controlled multiplex PCR. The study's processing was this. The number of nucleated cells in each sample was estimated from the amplification of reference gene primers within the assay. Sequence reads were collapsed and filtered to measure the absolute abundance of every unique TCRbeta CDR3 rearrangement. For each sample, productive Simpson clonality was calculated by taking the square root of Simpson's diversity index across productive rearrangements. TCRdb holds this immuneACCESS table with in-frame rearrangements only. Some clones are missing; in checked studies, unresolved V genes explain under half, and the rest has no known cause. V and J calls and clone size are given by that table; D and trimming were obtained from the DNA. The sample contains some 240,000 clones, about 86% of them found a single time. The ten largest clones capture 3.4% of the sample.

The germline V gene provides CDR1 ENHRY and CDR2 SYGVKD. From its cysteine to its phenylalanine, the CDR3 spans 14 amino acids. Only CDR3 DNA is held: 42 bases, read in frame from base 1. V is clipped by 3 bases and J by 2 bases, and the sequence between their germline boundaries is 10 bases long. In the prospective study, participants were about 18 to 95 years old, resided in under 30 geographic areas of the United States, and were enrolled through a virtual design. To assign participants to cohorts, the prospective study relied on clinical history that participants themselves reported in a screening survey and a study questionnaire. Recovered participants in ImmuneRACE Cohort 3 were defined by two consecutive negative NP/OP PCR tests, clearance by a healthcare professional, or resolution of symptoms. Mobile phlebotomists in the prospective study collected whole blood, serum and a nasopharyngeal or oropharyngeal swab from every participant. Additional blood draws and questionnaires over an approximately two-month period could optionally be provided by prospective study participants. Blood samples from the prospective study were shipped frozen or at room temperature prior to DNA extraction.

The source material was PBMCs or T cells enriched from blood (not recorded which). This TCR was sampled from a man in his fifties who had recovered from COVID-19. Recombination joined TRBV10-3 with TRBJ2-5, with TRBD1 perhaps the D gene, on 6 matching bases. The CDR3 region has the sequence CAISDRTVQETQYF. The DNA sequence is TGTGCCATCAGTGACCGGACAGTGCAAGAGACCCAGTACTTC.